This T cell receptor (beta chain) emerged from a study of T cells in Graves' hyperthyroidism and ophthalmopathy. Study-wide points: Onset of ophthalmopathy came a median 6.5 months after the model predicted it.

Across 18 months, stable Graves' hyperthyroidism was marked by no progression to ophthalmopathy. Patients aged 18 to 65 had newly diagnosed hyperthyroidism that had lasted under 2 months. Used for diagnoses were clinical symptoms, serum thyroxine and TRAb, thyroid ultrasound and orbital computed tomography. TCR beta CDR3 region amplification was performed from RNA transcripts. TCR CDR3 underwent first-round RT-PCR with the HTBI primer set. TCRdb processed the multiplex PCR reads anew with MiXCR; each CDR3 protein has one entry. The sample has 350,000 to 400,000 distinct CDR3 sequences; about 14% are singletons. This clonotype was counted many times. Its cognate antigen is unknown. J gave up 3 bases and V 4 bases, and 11 bases lay outside the gene matches. The length of the CDR3 is 16 residues. Germline V gene lookup returns CDR1 SGHAT and CDR2 FQDESV (reference sequence).

This TCR derives from a woman aged 60-75 years with Graves' hyperthyroidism. The material sequenced was blood. The chain links TRBV11-1 to TRBJ2-7, with 8 bases aligning to TRBD1. The CDR3 DNA reads as TGTGCCAGCAGCTCCGGACCCAGGGGGCCACACTACGAGCAGTACTTC. Residues: CASSSGPRGPHYEQYF. Full variable domain (outside the CDR3, taken from reference TRBV11-1 and TRBJ2-7): EAEVAQSPRYKITEKSQAVAFWCDPISGHATLYWYRQILGQGPELLVQFQDESVVDDSQLPKDRFSAERLKGVDSTLKIQPAELGDSAMYLCASSSGPRGPHYEQYFGPGTRLTVT.